The entry that follows covers one T cell receptor beta chain sequence. Assignment of participants to cohorts was predicated upon participant-reported clinical history. This table comes from immunoSEQ multiplex PCR, and its TCRdb copy is limited to in-frame clones, with some not included. The data contain 250,000 or so clones, under 90% of them singletons. This entry is derived from a study of blood T cell repertoires in COVID-19. Overall study context: COVID-19 samples from acute and convalescent phases originated in the United States, Italy and Spain.

Germline loops: CDR1 MNHEY, CDR2 SMNVEV (reference sequence). The V gene end was trimmed by 3 bases and the J gene end by 3 bases; junction bases not matched to a gene: 4. This CDR3 is 15 amino acids long. The V call is TRBV27, the J call TRBJ2-1; 8 bases are shared with TRBD2. This receptor was taken from a woman aged 35 to 49 who had been exposed to COVID-19. The source material was PBMCs or T cells enriched from blood (not recorded which). CDR3 DNA: TGTGCCAGCAGTTTCAGCGGGGGCGACTACAATGAGCAGTTCTTC. This translates into CASSFSGGDYNEQFF.